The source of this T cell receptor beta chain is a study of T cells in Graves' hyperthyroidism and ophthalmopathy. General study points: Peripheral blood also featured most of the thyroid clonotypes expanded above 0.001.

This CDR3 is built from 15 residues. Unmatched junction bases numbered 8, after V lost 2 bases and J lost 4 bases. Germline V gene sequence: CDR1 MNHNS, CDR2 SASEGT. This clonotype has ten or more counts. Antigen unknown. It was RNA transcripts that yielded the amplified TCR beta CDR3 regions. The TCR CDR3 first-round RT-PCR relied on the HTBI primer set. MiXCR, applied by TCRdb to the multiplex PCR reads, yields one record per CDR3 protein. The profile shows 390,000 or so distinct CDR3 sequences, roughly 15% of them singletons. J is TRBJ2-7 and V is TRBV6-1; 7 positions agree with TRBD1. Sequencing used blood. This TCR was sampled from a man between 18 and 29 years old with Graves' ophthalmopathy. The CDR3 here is CASSERFRDSYEQYF. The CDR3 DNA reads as TGTGCCAGCAGTGAAAGGTTTAGGGACAGTTACGAGCAGTACTTC.